This T cell receptor (beta chain) was sequenced during a study of technical replicates of blood from a handful of donors. The CDR3 length is 15 residues. Germline CDR1 is SNHLY and CDR2 is FYNNEI. After removal of 3 bases from V and 8 bases from J, the junction contained 9 bases not matched to a gene. TCRdb's copy holds only in-frame clones and misses some; the assay was immunoSEQ multiplex PCR. The data show some 80,000 clones, with approximately 78% seen just once and roughly 3.9% held by the top ten. The chain combines TRBV2 with TRBJ1-4; TRBD1 aligns across 7 bases. The clonotype comes from a human donor in good health. Some clones in this sample may be carry-over from other donors' samples. Sequences were obtained from PBMCs. The CDR3 nucleotides read TGTGCCAGCAGTGATGTTAGGACAGGCGGGGAAAAACTGTTTTTT. This gives the protein CASSDVRTGGEKLFF.